This T cell receptor (beta chain) derives from a study of T cells in narcolepsy. The overall study: Healthy controls were enrolled alongside patients with narcolepsy type 1 or type 2.

This clone was seen more than once but under ten times. Its specificity is unknown. Profiling relied on immunoSEQ multiplex PCR, and the TCRdb table lists in-frame clones only, not all of them. The sample has around 20,000 clones, 75% to 90% seen once. Study outcomes and limitations: Reportedly, autoreactive clonotypes were serially detected in patients' blood but not controls'. Some memory CD4+ repertoires had no autoreactive clone sequences. Same-patient CSF and blood CD4+ T cell clonotypes included HCRT-specific and TRIB2-specific autoreactive ones.

Per the germline V gene, CDR1 is ENHRY and CDR2 is SYGVKD. With 3 bases removed from V and 6 bases from J, the gap between germline ends came to 6 bases. The CDR3 has 11 residues. This TCR was sampled from a human donor in good health. The genes are TRBV10-3 and TRBJ2-7; D remains unclear. The material sequenced was memory (CD45RA-) CD4+ T cells from blood. DNA of the CDR3: TGTGCCATCAGTGAACTTCGCGAGCAGTACTTC. This codes for CAISELREQYF.